Below, 7 T cell receptor beta chains from the same sample are listed, as sequenced in a study of blood T cell repertoires in COVID-19 (dated by TCRdb to about 2020). Library prep was done by the immunoSEQ multiplex PCR assay. TCRdb stores this immuneACCESS table with in-frame sequences only. Part of the clones is absent; in the studies checked, under half of the shortfall reflects unresolved V genes, and no reason is known for the rest. The sample contains some 40,000 clones, approximately 90% of them found a single time. The ten largest clones take up 15% to 18% of the sample. Sequencing was carried out using peripheral blood. The receptors were sampled from a woman aged 25-40 years in a cohort sampled during active COVID-19.

In DNA, the CDR3 is TGCAGCGTCTACGGCGGTTTGGGCCTAGCGGGAGGAGGAGGCACAGATACGCAGTATTTT. Its protein product is CSVYGGLGLAGGGGTDTQYF. The chain has TRBV29-1 and TRBJ2-3; TRBD2 agrees at 11 bases. Germline V gene sequence: CDR1 SQVTM, CDR2 ANQGSEA. V lost 6 bases and J lost 1; bases outside the gene matches: 21. The length of the CDR3 is 20 residues.

Here the CDR3 DNA reads TGTGCCAGCGGGGAACCTTCGGGGGGGGCATTTGGCTACACCTTC. This codes for CASGEPSGGAFGYTF. The chain joins TRBV2 to TRBJ1-2; D may be TRBD1 (6 bases). The germline gives CDR1 SNHLY, CDR2 FYNNEI. The CDR3 is 15 amino acids. Trimming shortened V by 8 bases and J by 7 bases, and 23 bases separated the two germline ends.

The chain's CDR3 is CASSFDSRGGTEAFF. CDR3 DNA: TGTGCCAGCAGCTTTGACAGCCGTGGGGGGACTGAAGCTTTCTTT. The V call is TRBV7-8, the J call TRBJ1-1, with D possibly matching TRBD1 (5 bases). CDR1 is SGHVS, CDR2 FQNEAQ, per germline. This CDR3 has 15 amino acids. V was pared by 3 bases and J by 5 bases, with 16 bases between.

J is TRBJ2-1 and V is TRBV11-3; 12 bases align to TRBD2. Looked up from germline, CDR1 is SGHNT and CDR2 is YENEEA. CDR3 length: 15 amino acids. The V and J ends lost 5 bases and 4 bases, in that order; junction bases with no gene match: 3. CDR3 nucleotides: TGTGCCAGCAGCGACACTAGCGGGAGGTACAATGAGCAGTTCTTC. This gives the protein CASSDTSGRYNEQFF.

The chain couples TRBV5-1 to TRBJ2-5; the match to TRBD2 covers 16 bases. Germline V gene sequence: CDR1 SGHRS, CDR2 YFSETQ. The CDR3 has 19 amino acids. The ends lost 0 bases at V and 5 bases at J; junction bases unmatched: 10. The CDR3 sequence: CASSLAGLAGGTTRETQYF. DNA for the CDR3: TGCGCCAGCAGCTTGGCGGGACTAGCGGGAGGGACGACCCGGGAGACCCAGTACTTC.

This clone was observed once. The chain recombines TRBV24-1 with TRBJ2-1, with 8 bases that match TRBD2. From germline, CDR1 is KGHDR and CDR2 SFDVKD. The length of the CDR3 is 15 residues. V shed 6 bases, J shed 6 bases, and the junction held 9 bases outside the gene matches. CDR3: CATSKVGRASNEQFF. CDR3 nucleotides: TGTGCCACCAGTAAGGTCGGGAGGGCCAGCAATGAGCAGTTCTTC.

This chain's CDR3 is CASSLVQGVGNQPQHF. In DNA, the CDR3 is TGTGCCAGCAGTTTAGTACAGGGGGTAGGGAATCAGCCCCAGCATTTT. The chain carries TRBV28 and TRBJ1-5, with TRBD1 matching over 8 bases. Germline CDR1 MDHEN, CDR2 SYDVKM. This CDR3 comprises 16 residues. Trimming took 2 bases from V and 4 from J; bases not matched to a gene: 7. Variable domain in full (rest from reference TRBV28 and TRBJ1-5): DVKVTQSSRYLVKRTGEKVFLECVQDMDHENMFWYRQDPGLGLRLIYFSYDVKMKEKGDIPEGYSVSREKKERFSLILESASTNQTSMYLCASSLVQGVGNQPQHFGDGTRLSIL.